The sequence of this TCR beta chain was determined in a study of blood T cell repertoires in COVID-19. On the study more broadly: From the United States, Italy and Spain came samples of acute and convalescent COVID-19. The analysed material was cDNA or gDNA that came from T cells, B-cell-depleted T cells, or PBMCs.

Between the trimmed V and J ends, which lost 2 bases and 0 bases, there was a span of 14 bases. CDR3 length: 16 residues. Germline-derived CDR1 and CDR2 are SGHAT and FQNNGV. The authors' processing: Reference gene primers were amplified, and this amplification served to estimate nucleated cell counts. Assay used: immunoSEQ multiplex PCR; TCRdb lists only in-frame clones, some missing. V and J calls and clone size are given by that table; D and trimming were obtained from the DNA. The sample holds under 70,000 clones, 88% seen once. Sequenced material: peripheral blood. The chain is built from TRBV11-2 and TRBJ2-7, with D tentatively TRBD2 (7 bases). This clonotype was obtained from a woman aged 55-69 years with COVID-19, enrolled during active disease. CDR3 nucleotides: TGTGCCAGCAGCTTACCGGGGGCTAGCGGCTCCTACGAGCAGTACTTC. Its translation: CASSLPGASGSYEQYF.